This T cell receptor beta chain was captured in a study of cytomegalovirus exposure and HLA in healthy donors. Study-wide results and caveats: Reported findings show TCR beta sequences accurately forecast HLA-A and HLA-B alleles in most subjects. As a later analysis showed, several of the most significant clusters appeared to be linked to common viral pathogens. In an earlier analysis, in some 500 donors, most V segments appeared productive either ~87% or ~30% of the time.

The PCR used 60 Vbeta and 13 Jbeta primers. Repertoires were generated with immunoSEQ multiplex PCR, while TCRdb's copy carries only in-frame clones and drops some. The data show some 140,000 clones, less than 85% seen once. Trimming took 8 bases from V and 8 from J, leaving 13 bases between them. CDR3 length equals 13 residues. The germline gives CDR1 SNHLY, CDR2 FYNNEI. Notes on this clone: Antigen unknown.

The sample taken for sequencing was PBMCs. This chain links TRBV2 with TRBJ1-6, with D possibly matching TRBD1 (6 bases). The clonotype was recovered from a woman in her 50s in good health and CMV-seropositive. The CDR3 spells CASSDYRDSPLHF. The DNA for the CDR3 is TGTGCCAGCTCTGATTACAGGGATTCACCCCTCCACTTT.